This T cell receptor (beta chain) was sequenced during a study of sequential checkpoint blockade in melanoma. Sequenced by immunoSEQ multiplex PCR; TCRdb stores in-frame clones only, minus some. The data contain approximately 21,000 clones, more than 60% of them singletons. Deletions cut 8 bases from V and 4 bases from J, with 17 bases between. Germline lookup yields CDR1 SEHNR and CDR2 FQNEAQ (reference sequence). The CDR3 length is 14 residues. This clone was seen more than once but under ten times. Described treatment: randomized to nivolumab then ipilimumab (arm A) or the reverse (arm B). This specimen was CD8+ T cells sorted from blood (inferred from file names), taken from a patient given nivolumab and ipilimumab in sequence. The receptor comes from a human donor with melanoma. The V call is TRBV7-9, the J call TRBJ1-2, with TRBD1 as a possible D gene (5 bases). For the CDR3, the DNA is TGTGCCAGCGGAAAAATTACAGGAGCCTATGGCTACACCTTC. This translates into CASGKITGAYGYTF.